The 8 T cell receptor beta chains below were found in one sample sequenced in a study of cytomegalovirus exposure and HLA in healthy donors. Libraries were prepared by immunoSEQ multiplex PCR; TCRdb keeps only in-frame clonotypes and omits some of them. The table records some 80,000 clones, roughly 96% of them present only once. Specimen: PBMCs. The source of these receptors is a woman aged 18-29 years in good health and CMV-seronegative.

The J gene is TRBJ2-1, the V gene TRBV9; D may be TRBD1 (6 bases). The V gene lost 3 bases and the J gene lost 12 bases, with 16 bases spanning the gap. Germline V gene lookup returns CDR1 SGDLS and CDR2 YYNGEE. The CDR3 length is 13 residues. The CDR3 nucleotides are TGTGCCAGCAGCGGGGGGCTCGAGGGTGGGCAGTTCTTC. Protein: CASSGGLEGGQFF.

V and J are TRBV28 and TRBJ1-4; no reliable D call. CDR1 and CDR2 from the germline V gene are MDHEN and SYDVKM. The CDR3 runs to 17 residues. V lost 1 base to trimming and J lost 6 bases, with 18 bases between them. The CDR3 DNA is TGTGCCAGCAGTTTATTTGGAGCGGCGGCTATGGATGAAAAACTGTTTTTT. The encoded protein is CASSLFGAAAMDEKLFF.

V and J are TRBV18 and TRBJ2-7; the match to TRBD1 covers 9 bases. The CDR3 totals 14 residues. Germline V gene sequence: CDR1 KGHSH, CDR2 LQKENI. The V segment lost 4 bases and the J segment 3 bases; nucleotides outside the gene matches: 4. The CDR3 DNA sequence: TGTGCCAGCTCACTGGCGGACAGGGGCTACGAGCAGTACTTC. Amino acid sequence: CASSLADRGYEQYF.

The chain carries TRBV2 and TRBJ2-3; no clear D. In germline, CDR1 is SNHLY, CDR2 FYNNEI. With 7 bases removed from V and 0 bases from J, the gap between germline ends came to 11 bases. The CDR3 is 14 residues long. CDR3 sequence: CASISGASTDTQYF. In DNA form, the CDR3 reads TGTGCCAGCATTTCCGGAGCTAGCACAGATACGCAGTATTTT.

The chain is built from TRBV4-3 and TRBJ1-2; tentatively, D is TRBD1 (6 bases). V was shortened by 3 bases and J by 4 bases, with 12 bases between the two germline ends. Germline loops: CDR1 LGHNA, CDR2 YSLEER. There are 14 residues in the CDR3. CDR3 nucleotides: TGCGCCAGCAGCCAGGGGGCGCTGGGCTATGGCTACACCTTC. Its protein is CASSQGALGYGYTF.

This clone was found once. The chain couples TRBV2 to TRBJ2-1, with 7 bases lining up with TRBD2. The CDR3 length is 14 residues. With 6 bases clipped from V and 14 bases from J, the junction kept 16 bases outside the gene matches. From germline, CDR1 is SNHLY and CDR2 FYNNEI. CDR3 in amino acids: CASSSTGDYLTEFF. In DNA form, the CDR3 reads TGTGCCAGCAGCTCTACCGGGGACTATCTTACCGAGTTCTTC.

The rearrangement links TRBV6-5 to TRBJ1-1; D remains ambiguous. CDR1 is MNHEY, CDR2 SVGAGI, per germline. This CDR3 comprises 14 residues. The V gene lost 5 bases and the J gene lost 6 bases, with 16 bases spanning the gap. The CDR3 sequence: CASSPGLPRAEAFF. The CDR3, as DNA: TGTGCCAGCAGTCCCGGACTCCCTAGGGCTGAAGCTTTCTTT.

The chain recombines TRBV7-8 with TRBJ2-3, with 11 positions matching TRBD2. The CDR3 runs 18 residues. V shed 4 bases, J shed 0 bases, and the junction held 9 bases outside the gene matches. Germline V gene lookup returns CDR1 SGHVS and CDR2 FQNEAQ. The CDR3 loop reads CASSWRRTSGLSTDTQYF. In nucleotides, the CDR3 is TGTGCCAGCAGCTGGCGCCGGACTAGCGGGCTTAGCACAGATACGCAGTATTTT.